Listed below are T cell receptor beta chains from one sample, sequenced in a study of T cells after yellow fever vaccination. TCRdb reprocessed the 5' RACE reads with MiXCR, giving one entry per CDR3 protein. The sample lists 250,000 to 400,000 distinct CDR3 sequences, roughly 3.9% occurring once. This specimen was PBMCs, taken 5 days after the yellow fever booster vaccination. The receptors were sampled from a man aged 18 to 35 who received the YFV17D yellow fever vaccine. CDR3s include the opening cysteine and the closing phenylalanine or tryptophan. D genes are given only for firm matches. Clone size is stated in some rows and not others, as once, few, many or a class when expanded.

j_call v_call clone_size d_call cdr3_nt cdr3_aa
TRBJ2-2 TRBV20-1 many . TGCAGTGCTAGAGATCCGTCCGGGAAGGCCGGGGAGCTGTTTTTT CSARDPSGKAGELFF
TRBJ1-4 TRBV4-1 few . TGCGCCAGCAGCCACAGGGGACGGACTAATGAAAAACTGTTTTTT CASSHRGRTNEKLFF
TRBJ1-1 TRBV29-1 . . TGCAGCGTTGAAGTTGCGGCATCGGAAGCTTTCTTT CSVEVAASEAFF
TRBJ2-7 TRBV7-2 many . TGTGCCAGCAGCGCCCTCCTCGGGCGCGGGTCCTACGAGCAGTACTTC CASSALLGRGSYEQYF
TRBJ1-2 TRBV5-1 few . TGCGCCAGCAGCTCCGAACCGGGGGCTAACTATGGCTACACCTTC CASSSEPGANYGYTF
TRBJ2-7 TRBV29-1 . TRBD2 TGCAGCGTTGCGCTAGCGGACTCCTACGAGCAGTACTTC CSVALADSYEQYF
TRBJ1-1 TRBV30 few . TGTGCCTGGACGGCAGGGATGAACACTGAAGCTTTCTTT CAWTAGMNTEAFF
TRBJ2-3 TRBV5-1 . TRBD2 TGCGCCAGCAGCGGTAACAGCGGGGGGGCCACAGATACGCAGTATTTT CASSGNSGGATDTQYF
TRBJ2-1 TRBV20-1 few . TGCAGTGCTAGATATAAGGCCGGTGAGCAGTTCTTC CSARYKAGEQFF
TRBJ2-1 TRBV10-3 . . TGTGCCATCAGTCCCAGCTCCTACAATGAGCAGTTCTTC CAISPSSYNEQFF
TRBJ1-5 TRBV19 few . TGTGCCAGTACGTCGCCAGGGAATCTACGTTATCAGCCCCAGCATTTT CASTSPGNLRYQPQHF
TRBJ1-1 TRBV12-5 few . TGTGCTAGTGGTTTGACTACGGACACTGAAGCTTTCTTT CASGLTTDTEAFF
TRBJ2-7 TRBV12-3/TRBV12-4 many . TGTGCCAGCAGCTTCTCCTACGAGCAGTACTTC CASSFSYEQYF
TRBJ1-1 TRBV7-9 few . TGTGCCAGCAGCCGGACAGTAGTGAACACTGAAGCTTTCTTT CASSRTVVNTEAFF
TRBJ2-1 TRBV5-1 many . TGCGCCAGCAGCTTGGCCGGAGACTCCTACAATGAGCAGTTCTTC CASSLAGDSYNEQFF
TRBJ1-1 TRBV29-1 few . TGCAGCGTTGGCAGTGGTGGTGAAGCTTTCTTT CSVGSGGEAFF
TRBJ2-5 TRBV29-1 many . TGCAGCGTTGAAGATCAGTCCCGCGGGGAGACCCAGTACTTC CSVEDQSRGETQYF
TRBJ2-7 TRBV27 few . TGTGCCAGCAGGCCCACAGCGAGCTCCTACGAGCAGTACTTC CASRPTASSYEQYF
TRBJ1-6 TRBV19 few TRBD1 TGTGCCAGTAGTTCGACAGGGGGCGTTAATTCACCCCTCCACTTT CASSSTGGVNSPLHF
TRBJ2-1 TRBV2 . . TGTGCCAGCAGAGGGGACTTCCTTGGGCAGTTCTTC CASRGDFLGQFF
TRBJ2-7 TRBV20-1 few . TGCAGTGCTACGGGCCAGTCCTACGAGCAGTACTTC CSATGQSYEQYF
TRBJ2-3 TRBV20-1 . . TGCAGTGCTATCGGCAGGGTCACAGATACGCAGTATTTT CSAIGRVTDTQYF
TRBJ2-6 TRBV2 few . TGTGCCAGCACTCCCGCTGGGGCCAACGTCCTGACTTTC CASTPAGANVLTF
TRBJ1-1 TRBV12-3/TRBV12-4 . . TGTGCCAGCACCCTCCTGGCAGGGCGGTTTATGGGGTTGGGGGGACTGAACACTGAAGCTTTCTTT CASTLLAGRFMGLGGLNTEAFF
TRBJ1-6 TRBV5-1 few . TGCGCCAGCAGCCCCTGGGCCTATAATTCACCCCTCCACTTT CASSPWAYNSPLHF
TRBJ2-1 TRBV20-1 many TRBD2 TGCAGTGCTAGGCCCCTCCTAGCGGGGGTGACAAATGAGCAGTTCTTC CSARPLLAGVTNEQFF
TRBJ2-3 TRBV4-3 . TRBD2 TGCGCCAGCAGCCAAGAAGCGGGGGCTGGGGATACGCAGTATTTT CASSQEAGAGDTQYF
TRBJ2-3 TRBV5-1 . . TGCGCCAGCAGCGTGGAGGGCAGGGCAGATACGCAGTATTTT CASSVEGRADTQYF
TRBJ2-3 TRBV7-9 . TRBD2 TGTGCCAGCAGCAAACTAGCGGGGGGGGCAGATACGCAGTATTTT CASSKLAGGADTQYF
TRBJ2-2 TRBV23-1 many . TGCGCCAGCAGTCAATCATGGGACACCGGTACCGGGGAGCTGTTTTTT CASSQSWDTGTGELFF
TRBJ1-1 TRBV6-5 . . TGTGCCAGTATCGTCTGGGACACTCCAACGGAAGCTTTCTTT CASIVWDTPTEAFF
TRBJ1-1 TRBV5-5 . TRBD1 TGTGCCAGCAGCTTAGGGGACAGGAGCCACCTGAACACTGAAGCTTTCTTT CASSLGDRSHLNTEAFF
TRBJ1-1 TRBV7-2 many . TGTGCCAGTACGTTCGAGGGAGGGGGACATAGGGCAGCTTTCTTT CASTFEGGGHRAAFF